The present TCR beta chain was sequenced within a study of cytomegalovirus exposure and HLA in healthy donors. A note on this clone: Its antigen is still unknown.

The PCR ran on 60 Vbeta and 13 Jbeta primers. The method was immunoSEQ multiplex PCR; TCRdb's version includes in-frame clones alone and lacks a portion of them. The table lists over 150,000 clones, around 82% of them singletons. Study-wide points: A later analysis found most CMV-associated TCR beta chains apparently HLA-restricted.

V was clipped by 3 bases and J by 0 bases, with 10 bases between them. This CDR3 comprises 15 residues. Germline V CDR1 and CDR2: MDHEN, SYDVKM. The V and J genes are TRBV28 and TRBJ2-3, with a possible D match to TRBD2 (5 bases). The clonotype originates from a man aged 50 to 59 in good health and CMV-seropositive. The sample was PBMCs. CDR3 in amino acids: CASSFPRGSTDTQYF. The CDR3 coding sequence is TGTGCCAGCAGTTTCCCCCGGGGTAGCACAGATACGCAGTATTTT.